This T cell receptor beta chain is from a study of blood T cells in healthy people across ages. Per sample, at least 5.5 micrograms of total RNA were extracted. A J-beta primer mix and a sample-barcoded 5' primer were used in a second PCR of roughly 6 to 11 cycles. Carrying 12 random nucleotides, a template-switch adaptor labeled each individual cDNA molecule. TCRdb re-derived calls from the 5' RACE reads in MiXCR, one entry per CDR3 protein. The table shows about 670,000 distinct CDR3 sequences, with approximately 52% occurring only once. Germline V gene sequence: CDR1 SEHNR, CDR2 FQNEAQ (reference sequence). The CDR3 extends over 16 amino acids. V was shortened by 7 bases and J by 8 bases, with 25 bases between the two germline ends. Study results and caveats: While age rose, TCR beta diversity per million T cells dropped in a roughly linear way.

Concerning this clonotype itself: The antigen is not known.

This clonotype was obtained from a woman aged 80 or over in good health. The chain has TRBV7-9 and TRBJ2-3; a possible D gene is TRBD2 (6 bases). Material: blood. The CDR3 region has the DNA TGTGCCAGCACCCCAGAGGACTGGAGGGCGCCTGGTACGCAGTATTTT. Amino acids: CASTPEDWRAPGTQYF. The full variable domain, rest sourced from reference TRBV7-9 and TRBJ2-3, is DTGVSQNPRHKITKRGQNVTFRCDPISEHNRLYWYRQTLGQGPEFLTYFQNEAQLEKSRLLSDRFSAERPKGSFSTLEIQRTEQGDSAMYLCASTPEDWRAPGTQYFGPGTRLTVL.